Below, 7 T cell receptor beta chains from the same sample are listed, as sequenced in a study of T cell responses to AZD1222 COVID-19 vaccine. Repertoires were generated with immunoSEQ multiplex PCR, while TCRdb's copy carries only in-frame clones and drops some. The data contain about 190,000 clones, about 92% of them seen just once; the ten biggest clones take up approximately 4%. The input for sequencing was peripheral blood, taken 28 days after the second dose of the MenACWY control vaccine. Receptors originate from an adult who received the MenACWY meningococcal vaccine as a control.

The rearrangement uses TRBV10-3 and TRBJ1-5; the D is unclear. Trimming pared 2 bases from V and 3 bases from J, leaving 8 bases between. Germline V CDR1 and CDR2: ENHRY, SYGVKD. The CDR3 contains 14 residues. The CDR3 nucleotides are TGTGCCATCAGTGAGGTAGCAGACAATCAGCCCCAGCATTTT. Translated: CAISEVADNQPQHF.

The rearrangement links TRBV6-2 or TRBV6-3 to TRBJ1-1, with D uncertain. Per germline, CDR1 MNHEY and CDR2 SVGEGT. Trimming cost V 2 bases and J 3 bases, with 4 bases left between them. CDR3 size: 12 residues. This CDR3 reads CASSYGYTEAFF. The CDR3 DNA sequence: TGTGCCAGCAGTTACGGATACACTGAAGCTTTCTTT.

This rearrangement joins TRBV6-5 to TRBJ1-1; D is undetermined. CDR1 is MNHEY and CDR2 is SVGAGI in the germline V gene. The V gene lost 8 bases and the J gene lost 9 bases, with 16 bases spanning the gap. CDR3 length: 12 amino acids. The CDR3 region is CASPTGGRKAFF. Written as DNA, the CDR3 is TGTGCCAGCCCCACCGGCGGGCGGAAAGCTTTCTTT.

The chain couples TRBV30 to TRBJ2-1; TRBD2 matches 7 bases. The CDR3 has 13 residues. J was trimmed by 4 bases and V by 7 bases; bases with no gene match: 7. The germline CDR1 and CDR2 sequences are GTSNPN and SVGIG (reference sequence). CDR3 protein: CASTRGGYNEQFF. CDR3 DNA sequence: TGTGCCTCCACCCGCGGGGGTTACAATGAGCAGTTCTTC.

This clone was detected once. V gene TRBV27 combines with J gene TRBJ2-1; 8 bases are a match to TRBD2. Germline V lookup: CDR1 MNHEY, CDR2 SMNVEV (reference sequence). The CDR3 contains 15 residues. Germline trimming cut 2 bases from V and 10 bases from J; bases unmatched to any gene: 10. This CDR3 reads CASSLLGLAKGEQFF. In DNA form, the CDR3 reads TGTGCCAGCAGTTTACTAGGACTAGCAAAGGGGGAGCAGTTCTTC.

V usage is TRBV27 and J usage is TRBJ2-5; 11 nucleotides agree with TRBD2. V gave up 6 bases and J gave up 4 bases; unmatched junction bases: 4. The germline V gene has CDR1 MNHEY and CDR2 SMNVEV (reference sequence). The CDR3 totals 14 residues. The CDR3 nucleotides read TGTGCCAGCAGAACTAGCGGGAGTCGAGAGACCCAGTACTTC. As protein: CASRTSGSRETQYF.

The rearrangement joins TRBV6-5 to TRBJ1-3; D is undetermined. The CDR3 covers 14 residues. Deletions cut 7 bases from V and 4 bases from J, with 14 bases between. Germline values: CDR1 MNHEY, CDR2 SVGAGI. CDR3 DNA sequence: TGTGCCAGCACTCACGGCGAAGTAGGAAACACCATATATTTT. Protein: CASTHGEVGNTIYF.